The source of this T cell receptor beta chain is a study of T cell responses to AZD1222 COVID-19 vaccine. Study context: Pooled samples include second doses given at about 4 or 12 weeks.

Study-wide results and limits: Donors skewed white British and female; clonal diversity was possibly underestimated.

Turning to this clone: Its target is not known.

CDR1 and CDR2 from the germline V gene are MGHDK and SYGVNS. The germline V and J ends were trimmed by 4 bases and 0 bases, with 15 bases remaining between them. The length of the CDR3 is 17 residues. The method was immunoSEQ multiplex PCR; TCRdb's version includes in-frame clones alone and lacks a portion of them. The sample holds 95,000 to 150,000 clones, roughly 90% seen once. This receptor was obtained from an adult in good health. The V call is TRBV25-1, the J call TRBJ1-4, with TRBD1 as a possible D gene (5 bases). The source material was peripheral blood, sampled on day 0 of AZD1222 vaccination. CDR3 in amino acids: CASSVGGRYSTNEKLFF. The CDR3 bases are TGTGCCAGCAGTGTTGGGGGGAGGTATTCAACTAATGAAAAACTGTTTTTT.